The rows below give T cell receptor beta chains drawn from one sample of a study of OX40 agonist ivuxolimab in advanced cancers. TCRdb's copy holds only in-frame clones and misses some; the assay was immunoSEQ multiplex PCR. The repertoire has 50,000 to 60,000 clones, 85% to 90% of them found once; the top ten carry 5.4%. The input for sequencing was CD4+ or CD8+ T cells sorted from blood, taken in a trial of the OX40 agonist ivuxolimab. These receptor sequences come from an adult with an advanced solid tumor such as melanoma, head and neck, liver or kidney cancer. The CDR3 runs from the conserved cysteine through the conserved F or W. The order of the fields is D gene, clone size, V gene, J gene, CDR3 length, CDR3 DNA, CDR3 protein. The D gene is left open where the match is weak. The size of a clone is reported for some rows only, either as once, few or many, or as a class for expanded clones.

NA	once	TRBV5-8	TRBJ2-5	14	TGTGCCAGCAGCCAAGGCTTTCCTCGAGGGACCCAGTACTTC	CASSQGFPRGTQYF
NA	NA	TRBV29-1	TRBJ1-1	10	TGCAGCGGGGGAGGGGCTGAAGCTTTCTTT	CSGGGAEAFF
NA	NA	TRBV6-5	TRBJ2-2	13	TGTGCCAGCACGAGGGGAATCACCGGGGAGCTGTTTTTT	CASTRGITGELFF
NA	NA	TRBV6-6	TRBJ1-5	14	TGTGCCAGCAGTTCTAGGGATAGCAATCAGCCCCAGCATTTT	CASSSRDSNQPQHF
TRBD2	NA	TRBV18	TRBJ2-5	14	TGTGCCAGCTCACGAGGACTAGATCGAGAGACCCAGTACTTC	CASSRGLDRETQYF
NA	once	TRBV11-2	TRBJ2-7	16	TGTGCCAGCAGCCAACTTCCGGGACTGAATTCCTACGAGCAGTACTTC	CASSQLPGLNSYEQYF
NA	NA	TRBV5-4	TRBJ2-7	14	TGTGCCAGCAGCTTGGAACAGGGATCCTACGAGCAGTACTTC	CASSLEQGSYEQYF
NA	once	TRBV7-3	TRBJ2-1	15	TGTGCCAGCAGCCTCAAACACATGGCACTGAATGAGCAGTTCTTC	CASSLKHMALNEQFF
NA	NA	TRBV5-6	TRBJ1-1	14	TGTGCCAGCAGATCATGGGGGGTAGTCGCTGAAGCTTTCTTT	CASRSWGVVAEAFF
TRBD1	NA	TRBV18	TRBJ2-3	15	TGTGCCAGCTCACCTGGGACAGGGGGGACAGATACGCAGTATTTT	CASSPGTGGTDTQYF
NA	NA	TRBV11-1	TRBJ1-2	13	TGTGCCAGCAGCCCCGAGGAATTTTATGGCTACACCTTC	CASSPEEFYGYTF
NA	once	TRBV5-1	TRBJ2-7	13	TGCGCCAGCAGCGGGACTCCTGACTACGAGCAGTACTTC	CASSGTPDYEQYF
TRBD1	NA	TRBV29-1	TRBJ2-7	13	TGCAGCGCTAAGGACAGGAGCTCCTACGAGCAGTACTTC	CSAKDRSSYEQYF
NA	NA	TRBV6-1	TRBJ2-7	14	TGTGCCAGCAGTGGGGCAGGGCGACATTCCGAGCAGTACTTC	CASSGAGRHSEQYF
NA	NA	TRBV6-5	TRBJ1-5	15	TGTGCCAGCAGTTTCCGACAGCCTAGCAATCAGCCCCAGCATTTT	CASSFRQPSNQPQHF
NA	NA	TRBV29-1	TRBJ2-7	14	TGCAGGGGGGACACGATTATGGAGGTCTACGAGCAGTACTTC	CRGDTIMEVYEQYF
TRBD1	NA	TRBV5-6	TRBJ1-2	14	TGTGCCAGCAGGGACACAGGGGCTGGCTATGGCTACACCTTC	CASRDTGAGYGYTF
TRBD2	once	TRBV19	TRBJ2-2	17	TGTGCCAGTAGCCCGACTAGCGGGAGGCCGTACACCGGGGAGCTGTTTTTT	CASSPTSGRPYTGELFF
NA	NA	TRBV30	TRBJ2-3	18	TGTGCCTGGAGTTACTATAGGAGGTGGGACTCTAGCACAGATACGCAGTATTTT	CAWSYYRRWDSSTDTQYF
NA	NA	TRBV5-6	TRBJ1-6	15	TGTGCCAGCAGCTTGGGACAGGTGTATAATTCACCCCTCCACTTT	CASSLGQVYNSPLHF
NA	NA	TRBV6-4	TRBJ1-1	14	TGTGCCAGCAGAGCCCGACCCGGGGAAACTGAAGCTTTCTTT	CASRARPGETEAFF
NA	NA	TRBV4-2	TRBJ1-6	15	TGTGCCAGCAGCCCCGCCCAGGTCGACAATTCACCCCTCCACTTT	CASSPAQVDNSPLHF
TRBD2	NA	TRBV19	TRBJ2-1	14	TGTGCCAGTATGGAAAGGACTAGAAGCGGCGAGCAGTTCTTC	CASMERTRSGEQFF
TRBD2	NA	TRBV7-2	TRBJ2-3	21	TGTGCCAGCAGCTTAGCCACCCCAGGACTAGCCCCGGCGCCGGGCACAGATACGCAGTATTTT	CASSLATPGLAPAPGTDTQYF
NA	NA	TRBV18	TRBJ2-4	17	TGTGCCAGCTCGGCCAACCAGGGGCTTAGGGCCAAAAACATTCAGTACTTC	CASSANQGLRAKNIQYF
NA	NA	TRBV7-9	TRBJ2-1	10	TGTTTGGCAGACGGCGATGAGCAGTTCTTC	CLADGDEQFF
NA	once	TRBV2	TRBJ2-7	11	TGTGCCAGCAGTCAGTACTACGAGCAGTACTTC	CASSQYYEQYF
TRBD1	NA	TRBV4-2	TRBJ1-4	13	TGTGCCAGCAGCCAGAAAACAGGGGTTGAAACAATTTTT	CASSQKTGVETIF
NA	NA	TRBV28	TRBJ2-2	15	TGTGCCAGCAGTTTATGGCAGGATGACACCGGGGAGCTGTTTTTT	CASSLWQDDTGELFF
NA	NA	TRBV15	TRBJ1-2	13	TGTGCCACCAGTCCCACCCCCGGCTATGGCTACACCTTC	CATSPTPGYGYTF
NA	few	TRBV14	TRBJ2-5	14	TGTGCCAGCAGCCCGCGGGATCTTGGAGAGACCCAGTACTTC	CASSPRDLGETQYF
NA	NA	TRBV28	TRBJ2-3	16	TGTGCCAGCAGTTTACAGGATAGCAGGGGCACAGATACGCAGTATTTT	CASSLQDSRGTDTQYF
NA	NA	TRBV4-2	TRBJ2-1	17	TGTGCCAGCAGCCAAGATCAGGATAGCGGACGCTACAATGAGCAGTTCTTC	CASSQDQDSGRYNEQFF
NA	NA	TRBV4-2	TRBJ2-1	16	TGTGCCAGCAGCCCATCCCCCGCAGGCTCCTACAATGAGCAGTTCTTC	CASSPSPAGSYNEQFF
NA	NA	TRBV6-6	TRBJ2-3	13	TGTGCCAGCAGTCAGGGACTTCGGAATACGCAGTATTTT	CASSQGLRNTQYF
NA	NA	TRBV18	TRBJ1-1	19	TGTGCCAGCTCAACCTCCTACCCCGGGACACCTGGCCCGGAGGGTGAAGCTTTCTTT	CASSTSYPGTPGPEGEAFF
NA	NA	TRBV7-2	TRBJ2-1	15	TGTGCCAGCAGCTTAAAGCAGGGGCCCTACAATGAGCAGTTCTTC	CASSLKQGPYNEQFF
NA	NA	TRBV21-1	TRBJ1-3	17	TGTGCCAGCAGTACGGGGCGGGAACCTTCCTCTGGAAACACCATATATTTT	CASSTGREPSSGNTIYF
TRBD1	NA	TRBV5-1	TRBJ1-4	14	TGCGCCAGCAGCTTGACAGGGGCGGGAGAAAAACTGTTTTTT	CASSLTGAGEKLFF
NA	NA	TRBV5-6	TRBJ2-3	16	TGTGCCAGCAGCATCCTAGGGGACCCGAACACAGATACGCAGTATTTT	CASSILGDPNTDTQYF